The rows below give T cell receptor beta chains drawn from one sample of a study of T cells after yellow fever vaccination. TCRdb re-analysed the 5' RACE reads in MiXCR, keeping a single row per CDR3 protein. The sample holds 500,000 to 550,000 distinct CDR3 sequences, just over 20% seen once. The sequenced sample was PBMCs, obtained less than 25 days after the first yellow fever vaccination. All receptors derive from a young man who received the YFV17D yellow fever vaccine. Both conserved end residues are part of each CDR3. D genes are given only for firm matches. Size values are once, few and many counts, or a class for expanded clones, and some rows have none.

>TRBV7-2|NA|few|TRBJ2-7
CASTDDSTYEQYF
TGTGCCAGCACCGATGACAGCACCTACGAGCAGTACTTC
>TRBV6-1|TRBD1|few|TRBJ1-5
CASSDPGQGANQPQHF
TGTGCCAGCAGTGACCCCGGGCAGGGGGCCAATCAGCCCCAGCATTTT
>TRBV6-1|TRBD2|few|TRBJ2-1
CASSRTSMGYNEQFF
TGTGCCAGCAGTCGGACTAGTATGGGTTACAATGAGCAGTTCTTC
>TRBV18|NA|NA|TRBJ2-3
CASSPPHGTDTQYF
TGTGCCAGCTCACCACCCCACGGCACAGATACGCAGTATTTT
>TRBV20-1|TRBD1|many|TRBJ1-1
CSAREQGDTEAFF
TGCAGTGCTAGAGAGCAGGGGGACACTGAAGCTTTCTTT
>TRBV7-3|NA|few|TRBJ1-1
CASSLTSRDTEAFF
TGTGCCAGCAGCTTAACGTCCAGGGACACTGAAGCTTTCTTT
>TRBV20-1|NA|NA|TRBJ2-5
CSARAYQETQYF
TGCAGTGCTAGAGCCTACCAAGAGACCCAGTACTTC
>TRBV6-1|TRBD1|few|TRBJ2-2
CASSEAPPGTGGAGELFF
TGTGCCAGCAGTGAAGCCCCGCCCGGGACAGGGGGCGCCGGGGAGCTGTTTTTT
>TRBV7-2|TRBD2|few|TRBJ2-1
CASSWTSGLSYNEQFF
TGTGCCAGCAGCTGGACTAGCGGGCTGTCCTACAATGAGCAGTTCTTC
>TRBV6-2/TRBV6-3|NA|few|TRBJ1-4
CASSQGHAGEKLFF
TGTGCCAGCAGTCAAGGTCACGCCGGGGAAAAACTGTTTTTT
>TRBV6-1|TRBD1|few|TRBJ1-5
CASRSDRGGNQPQHF
TGTGCCAGCAGAAGCGACAGGGGAGGCAATCAGCCCCAGCATTTT
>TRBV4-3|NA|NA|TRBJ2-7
CASSQDRTSGYEQYF
TGCGCCAGCAGCCAAGACAGGACCTCGGGGTACGAGCAGTACTTC
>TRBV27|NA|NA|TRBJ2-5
CASSSSPLTRETQYF
TGTGCCAGCAGTTCTAGCCCTCTCACGAGAGAGACCCAGTACTTC
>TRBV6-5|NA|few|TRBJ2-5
CASSYESRGPDYQETQYF
TGTGCCAGCAGTTACGAGTCTCGGGGACCTGATTACCAAGAGACCCAGTACTTC
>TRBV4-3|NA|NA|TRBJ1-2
CASSQEWTDRIGYTF
TGCGCCAGCAGCCAAGAGTGGACTGACAGAATTGGCTACACCTTC
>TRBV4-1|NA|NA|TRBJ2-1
CASSQDRTAYNEQFF
TGCGCCAGCAGCCAAGATCGGACAGCCTACAATGAGCAGTTCTTC
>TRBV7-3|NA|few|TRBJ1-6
CASSLQNNSPLHF
TGTGCCAGCAGCTTACAAAATAATTCACCCCTCCACTTT
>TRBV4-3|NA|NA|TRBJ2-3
CASSQDYRGAEGTVDTQYF
TGCGCCAGCAGCCAAGATTATCGGGGTGCGGAGGGCACTGTGGATACGCAGTATTTT
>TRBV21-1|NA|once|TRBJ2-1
CASRGGEFF
TGTGCCAGCCGGGGGGGAGAGTTCTTC
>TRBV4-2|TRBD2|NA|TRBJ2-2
CASSRSGGGDGTGELFF
TGTGCCAGCAGCCGGAGCGGGGGTGGGGACGGCACCGGGGAGCTGTTTTTT
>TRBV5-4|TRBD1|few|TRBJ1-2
CASSLGQGFLYGYTF
TGTGCCAGCAGCTTGGGACAGGGCTTTCTCTATGGCTACACCTTC
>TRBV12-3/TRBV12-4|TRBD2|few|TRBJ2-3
CASAGVTDTQYF
TGTGCCAGCGCGGGGGTCACAGATACGCAGTATTTT
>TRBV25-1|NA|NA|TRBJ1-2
CASSEYPRTDGYTF
TGTGCCAGCAGTGAATATCCCCGGACGGATGGCTACACCTTC
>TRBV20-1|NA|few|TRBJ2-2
CSALRRNTGELFF
TGCAGTGCCCTTAGACGGAACACCGGGGAGCTGTTTTTT
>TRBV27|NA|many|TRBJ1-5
CASSPQGPNQPQHF
TGTGCCAGCAGTCCACAGGGCCCCAATCAGCCCCAGCATTTT
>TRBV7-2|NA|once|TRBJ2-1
CASSFLGVYNEQFF
TGTGCCAGCAGCTTTTTAGGCGTCTACAATGAGCAGTTCTTC
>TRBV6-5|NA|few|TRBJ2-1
CASSYYDPSPTYNEQFF
TGTGCCAGCAGTTACTATGATCCCTCCCCTACCTACAATGAGCAGTTCTTC
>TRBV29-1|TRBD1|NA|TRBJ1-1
CSVPIRTGETEAFF
TGCAGCGTCCCTATTCGGACAGGGGAGACTGAAGCTTTCTTT
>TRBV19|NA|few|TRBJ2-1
CASCTGTTNNEQFF
TGTGCCAGCTGCACTGGCACCACCAACAATGAGCAGTTCTTC
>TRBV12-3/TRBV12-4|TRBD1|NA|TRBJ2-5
CASTVGQGAETQYF
TGTGCCAGTACCGTCGGACAGGGGGCGGAGACCCAGTACTTC
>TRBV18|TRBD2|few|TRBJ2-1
CASSPGERGHEQFF
TGTGCCAGCTCACCTGGGGAGCGGGGCCATGAGCAGTTCTTC
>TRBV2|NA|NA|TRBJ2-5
CASRNRVEGGQYF
TGTGCCAGCAGGAACAGGGTTGAGGGAGGCCAGTACTTC
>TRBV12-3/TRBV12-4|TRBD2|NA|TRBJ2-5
CASSLAGLAAETQYF
TGTGCCAGCAGTTTAGCGGGACTAGCGGCGGAGACCCAGTACTTC
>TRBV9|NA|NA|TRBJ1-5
CASSQGYINQPQHF
TGTGCCAGCAGCCAAGGATATATCAATCAGCCCCAGCATTTT
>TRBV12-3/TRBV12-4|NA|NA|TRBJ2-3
CASSARFGRDTQYF
TGTGCCAGCAGTGCCCGTTTTGGGAGGGATACGCAGTATTTT
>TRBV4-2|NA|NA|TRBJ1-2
CASSPLSEDYGYTF
TGTGCCAGCAGCCCGCTGTCAGAGGACTATGGCTACACCTTC
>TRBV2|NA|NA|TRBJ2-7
CASLGGAEQYF
TGTGCCAGCTTGGGGGGAGCCGAGCAGTACTTC
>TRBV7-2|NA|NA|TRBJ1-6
CASRPEKGPLHF
TGTGCCAGCAGGCCAGAGAAAGGACCCCTCCACTTT
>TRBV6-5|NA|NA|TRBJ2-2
CASSYPPTRELFF
TGTGCCAGCAGTTACCCCCCCACCCGGGAGCTGTTTTTT
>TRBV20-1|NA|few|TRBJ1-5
CSATPGTRNQPQHF
TGCAGTGCTACGCCCGGGACCCGCAATCAGCCCCAGCATTTT
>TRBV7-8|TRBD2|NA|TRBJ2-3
CASSFYSGGAADTQYF
TGTGCCAGCAGCTTCTATAGCGGGGGGGCGGCAGATACGCAGTATTTT
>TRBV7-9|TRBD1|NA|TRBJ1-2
CASSLEVGQNYGYTF
TGTGCCAGCAGCTTAGAGGTGGGACAGAACTATGGCTACACCTTC
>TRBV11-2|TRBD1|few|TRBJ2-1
CASNRDRGRGGPLNEQFF
TGTGCCAGCAACCGGGACAGGGGGCGCGGTGGGCCTCTCAATGAGCAGTTCTTC
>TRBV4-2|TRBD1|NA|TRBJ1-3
CASSRGQESSGNTIYF
TGTGCCAGCAGCCGCGGACAGGAGAGCTCTGGAAACACCATATATTTT
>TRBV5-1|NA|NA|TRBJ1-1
CASSPAAGNTEAFF
TGCGCCAGCAGCCCCGCCGCGGGGAACACTGAAGCTTTCTTT
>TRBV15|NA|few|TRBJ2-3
CATSRGRVNTDTQYF
TGTGCCACCAGCAGAGGGAGGGTTAACACAGATACGCAGTATTTT
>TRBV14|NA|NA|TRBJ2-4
CASSQFGNIQYF
TGTGCCAGCAGCCAATTTGGAAACATTCAGTACTTC
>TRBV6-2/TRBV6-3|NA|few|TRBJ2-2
CASSYRLGWGLRVSTGELFF
TGTGCCAGCAGTTACAGATTGGGGTGGGGCCTCCGTGTTAGCACCGGGGAGCTGTTTTTT
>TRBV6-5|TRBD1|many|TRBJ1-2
CASSYLRDRGRVDNYGYTF
TGTGCCAGCAGTTACTTGCGGGACAGGGGGCGGGTAGATAACTATGGCTACACCTTC
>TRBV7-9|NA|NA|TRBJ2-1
CASSPSQVSSYNEQFF
TGTGCCAGCAGCCCCTCTCAGGTTAGCTCCTACAATGAGCAGTTCTTC
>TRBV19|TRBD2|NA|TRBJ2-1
CASRTGLAHNEQFF
TGTGCCAGTCGCACCGGACTAGCGCACAATGAGCAGTTCTTC
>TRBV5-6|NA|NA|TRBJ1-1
CASSLPGAGAEAFF
TGTGCCAGCAGCTTGCCTGGGGCGGGCGCTGAAGCTTTCTTT
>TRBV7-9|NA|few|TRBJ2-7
CASSLSPGPWGSYEQYF
TGTGCCAGCAGCTTAAGTCCGGGGCCTTGGGGCTCCTACGAGCAGTACTTC
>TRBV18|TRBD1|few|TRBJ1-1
CASSPPLQGPNTEAFF
TGTGCCAGCTCACCACCCTTACAGGGGCCTAACACTGAAGCTTTCTTT
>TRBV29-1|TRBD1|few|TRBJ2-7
CSVSTGTGGYEQYF
TGCAGCGTTTCAACCGGGACAGGGGGATACGAGCAGTACTTC
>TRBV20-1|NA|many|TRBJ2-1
CSARDSVRVNEQFF
TGCAGTGCTAGAGATTCGGTTCGGGTCAATGAGCAGTTCTTC
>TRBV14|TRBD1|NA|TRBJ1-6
CASGTVYNSPLHF
TGTGCCAGCGGGACAGTCTATAATTCACCCCTCCACTTT